Below, 12 T cell receptor beta chains from the same sample are listed, as sequenced in a study of blood T cell repertoires in COVID-19. Profiled with immunoSEQ multiplex PCR; TCRdb holds only in-frame clones, not every one. The repertoire holds roughly 130,000 clones, with more than 70% as singletons. The sequencing input was PBMCs or T cells enriched from blood (not recorded which). Receptors originate from a man in his forties or fifties with acute COVID-19.

The V gene is TRBV27, the J gene TRBJ2-3; a weak D match, TRBD2 (6 bases). Germline loops: CDR1 MNHEY, CDR2 SMNVEV (reference sequence). This CDR3 is 14 amino acids long. The V gene lost 2 bases and the J gene lost 1 base, with 7 bases spanning the gap. The CDR3: CASSLIAGTDTQYF. CDR3 nucleotides: TGTGCCAGCAGTTTAATAGCGGGCACAGATACGCAGTATTTT.

The V gene is TRBV30, the J gene TRBJ2-3, with 10 positions matching TRBD2. This CDR3 comprises 14 residues. Losses at the gene ends were 2 bases for V and 1 base for J; bases not matched to a gene: 0. Germline assignment: CDR1 GTSNPN and CDR2 SVGIG (reference sequence). The CDR3 coding sequence is TGTGCCTGGAGTAGCGGGGGGGGCACAGATACGCAGTATTTT. The encoded protein is CAWSSGGGTDTQYF.

This clone came up a few times. The chain recombines TRBV11-3 with TRBJ1-6; D not resolved. The germline V and J ends were trimmed by 0 bases and 9 bases, with 6 bases remaining between them. Germline assignment: CDR1 SGHNT and CDR2 YENEEA. The CDR3 runs 13 residues. In DNA form, the CDR3 reads TGTGCCAGCAGCTTAGATGCGGGTTCACCCCTCCACTTT. It specifies CASSLDAGSPLHF.

This rearrangement joins TRBV29-1 to TRBJ1-1; possibly TRBD1 for D (5 bases). This CDR3 has 12 residues. CDR1 SQVTM and CDR2 ANQGSEA come from the germline V gene. With 3 bases removed from V and 7 bases from J, the gap between germline ends came to 12 bases. The CDR3 DNA follows: TGCAGCGTTGATGCTGGGGCTAATGAAGCTTTCTTT. It is translated as CSVDAGANEAFF.

This clone occurred once. The V call is TRBV30, the J call TRBJ2-7; 7 bases are shared with TRBD1. Germline CDR1 reads GTSNPN; CDR2 reads SVGIG (reference sequence). Germline trimming cut 3 bases from V and 5 bases from J; bases unmatched to any gene: 4. This CDR3 has 12 residues. The DNA for the CDR3 is TGTGCCTGGAGCCATGGACAGGACGAGCAGTACTTC. Protein product: CAWSHGQDEQYF. The full variable domain, rest sourced from reference TRBV30 and TRBJ2-7, is SQTIHQWPATLVQPVGSPLSLECTVEGTSNPNLYWYRQAAGRGLQLLFYSVGIGQISSEVPQNLSASRPQDRQFILSSKKLLLSDSGFYLCAWSHGQDEQYFGPGTRLTVT.

The chain employs TRBV9 and TRBJ2-7, with a possible D match to TRBD1 (6 bases). This CDR3 has 20 amino acids. Germline V gene lookup returns CDR1 SGDLS and CDR2 YYNGEE. The V gene lost 0 bases and the J gene lost 0 bases, with 25 bases spanning the gap. CDR3 region: CASSVGSPAAELGGSYEQYF. CDR3 nucleotide sequence: TGTGCCAGCAGCGTAGGATCTCCAGCGGCTGAGCTAGGGGGCTCCTACGAGCAGTACTTC. Full variable domain (outside the CDR3, taken from reference TRBV9 and TRBJ2-7): DSGVTQTPKHLITATGQRVTLRCSPRSGDLSVYWYQQSLDQGLQFLIQYYNGEERAKGNILERFSAQQFPDLHSELNLSSLELGDSALYFCASSVGSPAAELGGSYEQYFGPGTRLTVT.

V usage is TRBV4-3 and J usage is TRBJ2-3; the D gene is possibly TRBD2 (5 bases). Deletions cut 1 base from V and 2 bases from J, with 19 bases between. Germline V gene data show CDR1 as LGHNA and CDR2 as YSLEER. This CDR3 is built from 18 residues. The CDR3 here is CASSQGRIRLWNTDTQYF. As DNA, the CDR3 is TGCGCCAGCAGCCAAGGGAGGATCCGGCTGTGGAACACAGATACGCAGTATTTT.

This chain joins TRBV13 and TRBJ1-2; the D gene is possibly TRBD1 (5 bases). There are 15 residues in the CDR3. Germline CDR1 PRHDT, CDR2 FYEKMQ (reference sequence). Trimming left V 5 bases short and J 6 bases short, with 19 bases between. This CDR3 reads CASSKRDYGANGYTF. CDR3 nucleotide sequence: TGTGCCAGCAGCAAACGGGACTACGGGGCAAATGGCTACACCTTC. Variable domain in full (rest from reference TRBV13 and TRBJ1-2): AAGVIQSPRHLIKEKRETATLKCYPIPRHDTVYWYQQGPGQDPQFLISFYEKMQSDKGSIPDRFSAQQFSDYHSELNMSSLELGDSALYFCASSKRDYGANGYTFGSGTRLTVV.

This sequence joins TRBV25-1 and TRBJ2-1; 7 positions agree with TRBD2. CDR3 length: 16 residues. From germline, CDR1 is MGHDK and CDR2 SYGVNS. V lost 0 bases, J lost 8 bases, and 10 bases stayed unmatched. This chain's CDR3 is CASSEYGTNLGDEQFF. The CDR3 DNA is TGTGCCAGCAGTGAATATGGGACTAACTTGGGCGATGAGCAGTTCTTC.

The chain links TRBV11-3 to TRBJ2-1; TRBD1 matches 7 bases. The CDR3 is 16 residues long. The J segment lost 2 bases and the V segment lost 5 bases, leaving 9 bases of the junction unmatched. The germline V gene encodes CDR1 SGHNT and CDR2 YENEEA. This chain's CDR3 is CASSKNRDSAYNEQFF. In DNA, the CDR3 is TGTGCCAGCAGCAAAAACCGGGACAGCGCCTACAATGAGCAGTTCTTC.

The chain joins TRBV4-3 to TRBJ2-5; D perhaps matches TRBD2 (6 bases). The germline V gene has CDR1 LGHNA and CDR2 YSLEER. The CDR3 runs to 15 residues. V lost 3 bases, J lost 4 bases, and 15 bases lay in between. In DNA form, the CDR3 reads TGCGCCAGCAGCCACGGGACTCAGGCTCCAGAGACCCAGTACTTC. This encodes CASSHGTQAPETQYF.

The CDR3 reads CASKWSRESANSPLHF. The CDR3 bases are TGTGCCAGCAAATGGTCCAGGGAAAGCGCTAATTCACCCCTCCACTTT. The J gene is TRBJ1-6, the V gene TRBV7-2, with a weak D call TRBD1 (5 bases). CDR1 is SGHTA, CDR2 FQGNSA, per germline. CDR3 length: 16 amino acids. V dropped 7 bases and J dropped 6 bases, with 19 bases sitting between them.